These T cell receptor beta chains were read from a single sample in a study of regulatory T cells in long-lasting Graves disease. TCRdb independently ran MiXCR on the multiplex PCR reads; one entry per CDR3 protein. The sample gives approximately 400,000 distinct CDR3 sequences, around a quarter of which show up once; around 26% is in the top ten. Specimen: peripheral blood mononuclear cells (PBMCs), collected when the disease was refractory, from a patient treated with antithyroid drugs. The receptors here all came from a female donor with Graves disease. Each CDR3 is given with its conserved first and last residue. D genes are given only for firm matches. Clone size is shown for a subset of rows, as once, few, many or a class of expanded clone.

size	D	V	J	DNA	CDR3
.	.	TRBV25-1	TRBJ2-3	TGTGCCAGCACGCTTGCGGGGGCTCATACGCAGTATTTT	CASTLAGAHTQYF
.	TRBD2	TRBV6-5	TRBJ2-2	TGTGCCAGCAGTTACTTAGGGCTAGCGGCGAACACCGGGGAGCTGTTTTTT	CASSYLGLAANTGELFF
.	.	TRBV30	TRBJ2-7	TGTGCCTGGAGTTATACTAGAAGCAATGAGCAGTACTTC	CAWSYTRSNEQYF
.	.	TRBV20-1	TRBJ1-5	TGCAGTGCTAGAGATCTCCGGAGCAATCAGCCCCAGCATTTT	CSARDLRSNQPQHF
.	TRBD2	TRBV20-1	TRBJ2-1	TGCAGTGCTAGGGGTCCGGGACTAGCGGGAGATAACGATGAGCAGTTCTTC	CSARGPGLAGDNDEQFF
.	TRBD2	TRBV7-9	TRBJ2-1	TGTGCCAGCAGCACTGATAGCGGGGGTTACAATGAGCAGTTCTTC	CASSTDSGGYNEQFF
many	.	TRBV12-3/TRBV12-4	TRBJ1-1	TGTGCCAGCAGTTTGAGGGACCGCGACGACACTGAAGCTTTCTTT	CASSLRDRDDTEAFF
.	.	TRBV28	TRBJ2-1	TGTGCCATCAACAAGGTCTACAATGAGCAGTTCTTC	CAINKVYNEQFF
many	.	TRBV27	TRBJ1-1	TGTGCCAGCAGTAGAGACGGGAGGAACACTGAAGCTTTCTTT	CASSRDGRNTEAFF
.	TRBD2	TRBV10-3	TRBJ2-7	TGTGCCATCCGGACTACCGGGACTAGCGGATACGAGCAGTACTTC	CAIRTTGTSGYEQYF
many	TRBD1	TRBV10-3	TRBJ2-7	TGTGCCATCAGTGCAACGGGACAGGGGAGCTACGAGCAGTACTTC	CAISATGQGSYEQYF
few	.	TRBV6-5	TRBJ2-7	TGTGCCAGCAGTTCCCGTGCGGGGGCCTATTACGAGCAGTACTTC	CASSSRAGAYYEQYF
.	.	TRBV9	TRBJ1-1	TGTGCCAGCAGCGGAACAGGAGGTTTGAGCGCTGAAGCTTTCTTT	CASSGTGGLSAEAFF
few	.	TRBV27	TRBJ1-3	TGTGCCAGCAGTTTAAAGGGGTACTCTGGAAACACCATATATTTT	CASSLKGYSGNTIYF
few	.	TRBV11-3	TRBJ1-3	TGTGCCAGCACTCGAAAGGGGGGGACGCAAACCACTCCAGACTCTGGAAACACCATATATTTT	CASTRKGGTQTTPDSGNTIYF
few	TRBD1	TRBV6-1	TRBJ1-2	TGTGCCAGCAGCGCCCCGGGACAGGGGACCTATGGCTACACCTTC	CASSAPGQGTYGYTF
few	TRBD2	TRBV20-1	TRBJ2-7	TGCAGTGCTCCAGCGGGAGGTCCCTACGAGCAGTACTTC	CSAPAGGPYEQYF
.	TRBD1	TRBV20-1	TRBJ2-4	TGCAGTGCCTCGGGACAGGGGGGTGGAGGCATTCAGTACTTC	CSASGQGGGGIQYF
.	.	TRBV30	TRBJ2-2	TGTGCCTGGAGTGTCCTCGACAGCTCCACCGGGGAGCTGTTTTTT	CAWSVLDSSTGELFF
few	.	TRBV20-1	TRBJ1-4	TGCAGTGCCCCGGCCCCCGGGGAGGGGAGGCGAGGAAAACTGTTTTTT	CSAPAPGEGRRGKLFF
few	TRBD2	TRBV20-1	TRBJ2-7	TGCAGTGCTAACCGTGCGGGAGGGCCTCGGGAGCAGTACTTC	CSANRAGGPREQYF
.	.	TRBV20-1	TRBJ2-7	TGCAGTGCTAGAGGGCAGGGAAGGTACGAGCAGTACTTC	CSARGQGRYEQYF
.	.	TRBV29-1	TRBJ1-4	TGCAGCGTTGAAGCGGGAATTGGTGAAAAACTGTTTTTT	CSVEAGIGEKLFF
.	.	TRBV5-1	TRBJ2-3	TGCGCCAGCAGACAGAGGGCAGACACAGATACGCAGTATTTT	CASRQRADTDTQYF
many	.	TRBV7-2	TRBJ1-6	TGTGCCAGCAGCCGCCGGGACCGCCCCAATTCACCCCTCCACTTT	CASSRRDRPNSPLHF
.	TRBD2	TRBV7-3	TRBJ2-1	TGTGCCAGCAGCTTAACTAGCGGGAGTGAGAATGAGCAGTTCTTC	CASSLTSGSENEQFF
few	.	TRBV7-2	TRBJ2-5	TGTGCCAGCAGCTTAGGGAGGGGAGTGGCCCAGTACTTC	CASSLGRGVAQYF
.	.	TRBV9	TRBJ1-5	TGTGCCAGCAGCGTAGGGGGGGCCAATCAGCCCCAGCATTTT	CASSVGGANQPQHF
many	.	TRBV28	TRBJ2-5	TGTGCCAGCAGTTTAACACAGGGTAGTGTAGAGACCCAGTACTTC	CASSLTQGSVETQYF
many	TRBD1	TRBV7-2	TRBJ1-2	TGTGCCAGCAGCACACTCAGGGGGGTATACTATGGCTACACCTTC	CASSTLRGVYYGYTF
few	.	TRBV5-8	TRBJ1-5	TGTGCCAGCAGCTCGGTCTTCTCTAATCAGCCCCAGCATTTT	CASSSVFSNQPQHF
many	TRBD2	TRBV27	TRBJ2-5	TGTGCCAGCAGTTTCTCTCTAGCGGGAGGACGGCAAGAGACCCAGTACTTC	CASSFSLAGGRQETQYF
many	TRBD2	TRBV28	TRBJ2-5	TGTGCCAGCAGCCCCGGATCCGGGACTAACATGGAGACCCAGTACTTC	CASSPGSGTNMETQYF
few	.	TRBV30	TRBJ2-1	TGTGCCTGGAGTGTGGGGCGGGACTTCTCCTACAATGAGCAGTTCTTC	CAWSVGRDFSYNEQFF
.	.	TRBV20-1	TRBJ1-1	TGCAGTGCCCGAACCAAAGGGGTTGAAGCTTTCTTT	CSARTKGVEAFF
many	.	TRBV29-1	TRBJ2-7	TGCAGCGTTAAAAGCGTGCTAAGCTCCTACGAGCAGTACTTC	CSVKSVLSSYEQYF
.	TRBD1	TRBV19	TRBJ2-7	TGTGCCAGTAGTAATCAGGGGGCAATTTCCTACGAGCAGTACTTC	CASSNQGAISYEQYF